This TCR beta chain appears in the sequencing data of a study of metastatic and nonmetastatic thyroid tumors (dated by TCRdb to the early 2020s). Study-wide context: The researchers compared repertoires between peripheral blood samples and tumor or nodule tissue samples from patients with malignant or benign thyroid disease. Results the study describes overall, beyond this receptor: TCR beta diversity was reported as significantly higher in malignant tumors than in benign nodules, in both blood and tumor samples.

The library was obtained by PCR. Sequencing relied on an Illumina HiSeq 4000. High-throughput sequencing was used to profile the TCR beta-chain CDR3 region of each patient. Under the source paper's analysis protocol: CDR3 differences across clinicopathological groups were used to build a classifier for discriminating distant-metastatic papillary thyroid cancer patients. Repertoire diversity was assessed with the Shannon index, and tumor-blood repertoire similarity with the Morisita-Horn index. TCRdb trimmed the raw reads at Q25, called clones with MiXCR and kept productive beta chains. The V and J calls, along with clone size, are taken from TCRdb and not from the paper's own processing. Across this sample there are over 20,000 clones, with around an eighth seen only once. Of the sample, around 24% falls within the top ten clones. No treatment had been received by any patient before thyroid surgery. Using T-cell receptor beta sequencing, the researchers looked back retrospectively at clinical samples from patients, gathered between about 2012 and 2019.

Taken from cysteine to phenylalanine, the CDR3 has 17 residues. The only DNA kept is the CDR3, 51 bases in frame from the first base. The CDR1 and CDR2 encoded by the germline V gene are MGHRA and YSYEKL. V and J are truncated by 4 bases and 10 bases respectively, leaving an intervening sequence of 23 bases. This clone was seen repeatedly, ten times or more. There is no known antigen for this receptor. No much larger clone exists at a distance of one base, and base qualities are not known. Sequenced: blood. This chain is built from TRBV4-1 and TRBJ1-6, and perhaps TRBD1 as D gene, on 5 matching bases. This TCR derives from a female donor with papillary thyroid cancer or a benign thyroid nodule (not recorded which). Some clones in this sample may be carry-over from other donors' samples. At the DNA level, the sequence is TGCGCCAGCAGCCCACGGGAGGCTCAGGACATCAGGTCACCCCTCCACTTT. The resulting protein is CASSPREAQDIRSPLHF.